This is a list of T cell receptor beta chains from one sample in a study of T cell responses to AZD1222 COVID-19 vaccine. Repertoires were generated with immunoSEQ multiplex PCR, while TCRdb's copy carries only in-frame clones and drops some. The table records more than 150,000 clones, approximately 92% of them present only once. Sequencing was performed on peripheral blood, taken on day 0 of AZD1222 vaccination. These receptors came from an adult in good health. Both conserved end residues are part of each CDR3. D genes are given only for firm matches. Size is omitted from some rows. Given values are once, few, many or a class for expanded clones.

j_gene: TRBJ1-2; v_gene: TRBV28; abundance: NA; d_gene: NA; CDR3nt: TGTGCCAGCAGTGTGCCCCCCCTGAATGGCTACACCTTC; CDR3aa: CASSVPPLNGYTF
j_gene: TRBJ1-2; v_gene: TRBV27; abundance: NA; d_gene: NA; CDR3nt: TGTGCCAGCAGTTATTTATTACAGGGCGCCAGATATGGCTACACCTTC; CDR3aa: CASSYLLQGARYGYTF
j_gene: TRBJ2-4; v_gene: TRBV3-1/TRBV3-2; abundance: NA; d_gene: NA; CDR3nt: TGTGCCAGCAGCCAAATTGAACCTAACAAAAACATTCAGTACTTC; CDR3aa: CASSQIEPNKNIQYF
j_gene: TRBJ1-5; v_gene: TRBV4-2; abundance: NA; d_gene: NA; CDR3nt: TGTGCCAGCAGCCAAGACGGGGGAGGCAATCAGCCCCAGCATTTT; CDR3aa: CASSQDGGGNQPQHF
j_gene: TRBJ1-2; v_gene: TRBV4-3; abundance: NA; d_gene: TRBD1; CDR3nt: TGCGCCAGCAGCCAAGGGGCAGGACAGGGGGTGGGCATCTATGGCTACACCTTC; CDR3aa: CASSQGAGQGVGIYGYTF
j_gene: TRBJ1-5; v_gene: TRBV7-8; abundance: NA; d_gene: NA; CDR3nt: TGTGCCAGCGGGCGGGGGAACAGGGAAGTAGATCAGCCCCAGCATTTT; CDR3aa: CASGRGNREVDQPQHF
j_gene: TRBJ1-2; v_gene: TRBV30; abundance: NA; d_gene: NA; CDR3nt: TGTGCCTGGTGTGGCCGGGACACCCGCGACTATGGCTACACCTTC; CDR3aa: CAWCGRDTRDYGYTF
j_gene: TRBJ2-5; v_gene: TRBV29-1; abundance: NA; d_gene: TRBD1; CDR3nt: TGCAGCGTTGAAGGACAGGGGGACAAGACCCAGTACTTC; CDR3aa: CSVEGQGDKTQYF
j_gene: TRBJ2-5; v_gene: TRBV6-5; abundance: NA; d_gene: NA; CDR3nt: TGTGCCAGCAGTTACTCGAAGATGGTTCGGGGGACCCAGTACTTC; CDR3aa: CASSYSKMVRGTQYF
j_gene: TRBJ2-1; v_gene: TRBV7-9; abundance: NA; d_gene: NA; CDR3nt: TGTGCCAGCAGCTTGGGGAGCTCCTACAATGAGCAGTTCTTC; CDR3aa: CASSLGSSYNEQFF
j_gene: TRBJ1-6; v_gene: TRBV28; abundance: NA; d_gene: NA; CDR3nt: TGTGCCAGCAGCCCTCCCCGGGGGGCGCATTCACCCCTCCACTTT; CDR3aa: CASSPPRGAHSPLHF
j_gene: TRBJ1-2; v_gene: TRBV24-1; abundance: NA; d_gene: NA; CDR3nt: TGTGCCACCAGTGAGTCCGGGAGAAACTATGGCTACACCTTC; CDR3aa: CATSESGRNYGYTF
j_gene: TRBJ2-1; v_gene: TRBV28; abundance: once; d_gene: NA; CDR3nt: TGTGCCAGCAGTTTGCCCTTGAGGGGGGGCCGGAACAATGAGCAGTTCTTC; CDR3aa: CASSLPLRGGRNNEQFF
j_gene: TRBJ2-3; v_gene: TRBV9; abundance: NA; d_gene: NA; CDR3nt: TGTGCCAGCAGCGTAGCTCCCCAGGGCACAGATACGCAGTATTTT; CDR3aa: CASSVAPQGTDTQYF
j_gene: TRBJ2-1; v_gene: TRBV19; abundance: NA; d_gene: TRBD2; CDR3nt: TGTGCCAGTAGTCCCCCCTTGGCTAGCGGCTCCTACAATGAGCAGTTCTTC; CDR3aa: CASSPPLASGSYNEQFF
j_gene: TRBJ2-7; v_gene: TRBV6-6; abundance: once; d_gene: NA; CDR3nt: TGTGCCAGCACATCCTCTTCCTACGAGCAGTACTTC; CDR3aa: CASTSSSYEQYF
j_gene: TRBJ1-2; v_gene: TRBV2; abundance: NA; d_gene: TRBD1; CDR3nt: TGTGCCAGCAATACAGGGGATTACTATGGCTTCACCTTC; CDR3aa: CASNTGDYYGFTF
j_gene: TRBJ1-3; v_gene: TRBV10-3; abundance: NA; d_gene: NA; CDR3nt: TGTGCCATCAGGGGCAGACAAGTCTCTGGAAACACCATATATTTT; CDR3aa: CAIRGRQVSGNTIYF
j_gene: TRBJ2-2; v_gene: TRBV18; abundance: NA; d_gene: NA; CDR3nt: TGTGCCAGCTCACCGCCTTCGACCGGGGAGCTGTTTTTT; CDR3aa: CASSPPSTGELFF
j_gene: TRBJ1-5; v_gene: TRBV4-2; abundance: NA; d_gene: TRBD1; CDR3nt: TGTGCCAGCAGCCAAGGGACAGGGGAACCCAATCAGCCCCAGCATTTT; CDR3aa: CASSQGTGEPNQPQHF
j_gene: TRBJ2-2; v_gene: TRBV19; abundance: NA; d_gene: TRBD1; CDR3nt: TGTGCCAGTAACTCGGGACAGGGATACACCGGGGAGCTGTTTTTT; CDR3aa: CASNSGQGYTGELFF
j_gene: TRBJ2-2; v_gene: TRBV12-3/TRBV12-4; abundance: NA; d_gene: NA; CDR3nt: TGTGCCAGCAGTTATGCGAACACCGGGGAGCTGTTTTTT; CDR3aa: CASSYANTGELFF
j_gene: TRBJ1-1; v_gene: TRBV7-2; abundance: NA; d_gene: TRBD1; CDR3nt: TGTGCCAGCAGCTTAGGACAGGGCAACACTGAAGCTTTCTTT; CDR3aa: CASSLGQGNTEAFF
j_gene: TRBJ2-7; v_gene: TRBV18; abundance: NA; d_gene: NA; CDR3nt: TGTGCCAGCTCACCGGGGGCAGAACGCGAGCAGTACTTC; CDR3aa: CASSPGAEREQYF
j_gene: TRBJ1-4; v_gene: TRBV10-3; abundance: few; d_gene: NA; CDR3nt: TGTGCCACTGTACAGGGCCCTAATGAAAAACTGTTTTTT; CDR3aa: CATVQGPNEKLFF
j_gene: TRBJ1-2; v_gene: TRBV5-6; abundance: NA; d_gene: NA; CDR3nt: TGTGCCAGCACCTCTTACAGTTCTTATTACTATGGCTACACCTTC; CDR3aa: CASTSYSSYYYGYTF
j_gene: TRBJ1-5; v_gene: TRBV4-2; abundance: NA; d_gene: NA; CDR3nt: TGTGCCAGCAGCCAAGGTCTCCAGGGAGGTGGTCAGCCCCAGCATTTT; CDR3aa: CASSQGLQGGGQPQHF